This T cell receptor beta chain was recovered during a study of PD-L1 blockade in urothelial cancer (dated by TCRdb to about 2017). The study in broad terms: All patients started therapy in the mid-2010s and received atezolizumab 1,200 mg intravenously every 3 weeks. About 90% of the roughly 29 patients were identified as males with urothelial cancer of bladder origin, and a prior smoking history was reported by 18 of 29 patients. Nine patients achieved durable clinical benefit and approximately 20 did not. Pretreatment blood TCR-seq was available for 30 or so patients, at least one posttreatment blood collection was obtained for about 24 patients, and tumor TCR-seq was available for about 24 patients. Durable clinical benefit was defined as a progression-free survival longer than 6 months, and TCR features were additionally tested against progression-free survival and overall survival. Patients had an ECOG performance status of 0 or 1 and had received between 0 and 3 prior chemotherapy regimens. In the same patients who had TCR sequencing, pretreatment tumors also underwent whole exome sequencing and RNA sequencing. A median of about 140,000 T cells and 85,000 or so unique TCRs was obtained from blood samples, and a median clonality of approximately 0.086 was observed. The study, an exploratory multi-omic analysis, examined somatic, immune and clinical correlates of response to PD-L1 blockade with atezolizumab in urothelial cancer. Pretreatment tumor samples and matched peripheral blood, collected serially before and after atezolizumab treatment, underwent TCR sequencing. Blood samples were analyzed 3 weeks after the start of treatment (second dose) and 6 weeks after the start of treatment.

The research as a whole found: Because the sample size was small (n of about 29) and many exploratory analyses were performed, the results are intended to be hypothesis-generating. Greater expansion of tumor-associated TCR clones in peripheral blood 3 weeks after the start of treatment was observed in patients with durable benefit (n ≈ 22, p = 0.022). Improved progression-free and overall survival was associated with having pretreatment peripheral blood TCR clonality below the median.

CDR1 and CDR2 are read off the germline V gene as MDHEN and SYDVKM. Trimmed from V: 7 bases; trimmed from J: 4 bases; junction bases lacking a gene match: 7. Including the terminal cysteine and phenylalanine, the CDR3 comprises 13 residues. Only the CDR3 portion is preserved as DNA: 39 bases, with reading frame beginning at the first base. As concerns this clone: Its antigen remains unidentified. No base quality values were provided; no much bigger clone lies one nucleotide off.

Synthetic TCR analog templates were spiked into each PCR to estimate absolute template abundance from read counts. Using the immunoSEQ assay, TCRbeta CDR3 regions were amplified from genomic DNA with bias-controlled V and J gene primers. Rearranged TCRbeta segments were sequenced at approximately 20X coverage. The original methods were these. Sequencing errors were corrected by clustering and CDR3s were annotated against IMGT to assign V, D and J genes. Downstream analyses used only productive TCRbeta rearrangements, leaving out any out-of-frame or stop-codon sequences. To compute clonality, Shannon entropy was normalized by the log of the number of unique productive sequences and then subtracted from one. Clones differing between time points or between blood and tumor were identified by Fisher's exact test with Benjamini-Hochberg correction at adjusted p below 0.01. TCRdb holds this immuneACCESS table with in-frame rearrangements only. Some clones are missing; in checked studies, unresolved V genes explain under half, and the rest has no known cause. The V and J calls and clone size come from that table; D and trimming were worked out from the DNA. This sample lists under 150,000 clones; 85% to 90% were detected once. The ten largest clones represent around 1.7% of the sample.

Reading the label with the study, this specimen's time point is: peripheral blood 6 weeks after treatment start. A cohort of 25 to 30 patients with locally advanced or metastatic urothelial carcinoma, treated at Memorial Sloan Kettering on a trial protocol, was included. Peripheral blood mononuclear cells were collected pretreatment and during treatment, at between 1 and 8 total time points per patient. The Qiagen DNeasy Blood extraction kit was used to purify genomic DNA from total PBMCs and from tumor samples. Collected pretreatment and during treatment, PBMCs were isolated and stored as previously described.

The source material was PBMCs, sampled around atezolizumab (anti-PD-L1) treatment. The receptor's source is a man between 60 and 75 years old with urothelial cancer. The V and J genes are TRBV28 and TRBJ2-7; 7 nucleotides in the junction match TRBD1. The bases are TGTGCCAGCACAAAGACAGGGTCGTACGAGCAGTACTTC. Its protein is CASTKTGSYEQYF.